This TCR beta chain was observed in a study of spatial heterogeneity in lung cancer. Documented time point: sample taken at primary tumor resection. Unsorted tumor, nontumor lung tissue or cryopreserved PBMC supplied the whole RNA. This CDR3 is 14 amino acids long. With 7 bases removed from V and 3 bases from J, the gap between germline ends came to 14 bases. The V gene's germline CDR1 is SNHLY and CDR2 FYNNEI. TCRdb analysed the 5' RACE reads with MiXCR anew, one entry per CDR3 protein. The sample has approximately 90,000 distinct CDR3 sequences; approximately 8.9% are singletons. This specimen was PBMCs, taken at surgery. The chain has TRBV2 and TRBJ2-3; a possible D gene is TRBD2 (5 bases). The clonotype was recovered from a male donor with early-stage non-small cell lung cancer. CDR3 loop: CASTRDLGTDTQYF. In nucleotides, the CDR3 is TGTGCCAGCACCCGGGATCTGGGAACAGATACGCAGTATTTT. Complete variable domain (other parts from reference TRBV2 and TRBJ2-3): EPEVTQTPSHQVTQMGQEVILRCVPISNHLYFYWYRQILGQKVEFLVSFYNNEISEKSEIFDDQFSVERPDGSNFTLKIRSTKLEDSAMYFCASTRDLGTDTQYFGPGTRLTVL.